The subject of this entry is one T cell receptor beta chain. This clone was counted only a few times. The antigen it binds to is not known. Base qualities were left out, and no much larger clone turns up one base away. Reading from cysteine to phenylalanine, the CDR3 counts 15 amino acids. Kept here is only the CDR3 DNA, which spans 45 bases and is read in frame from base 1. CDR1 LNHNV and CDR2 YYDKDF are derived from the germline V gene (reference sequence). The V and J ends are trimmed by 8 bases and 4 bases, leaving 21 bases between them. TCRbeta CDR3 regions were amplified from genomic DNA using the immunoSEQ Assay, a bias-controlled multiplex PCR. The original methods were these. The number of nucleated cells in each sample was estimated by amplification of reference gene primers within the assay. To quantify the absolute abundance of each unique TCRbeta CDR3 rearrangement, sequence reads were collapsed and filtered. For each sample, productive Simpson clonality was calculated by taking the square root of Simpson's diversity index across productive rearrangements. Not all clones reach the TCRdb copy of this immuneACCESS table, which keeps in-frame sequences only. Checked studies attribute under half of the gap to unresolved V genes and leave the rest unexplained. Clonal size and the V and J genes are those of that table, whereas D and trimming came from the DNA. This sample gives 100,000 or so clones in total; around 81% of them show up just once. Roughly 37% of the sample belongs to the ten largest clones.

This sample stems from a study of blood T cell repertoires in COVID-19 (dated by TCRdb to the early 2020s). Turning to the overall study: The collaborator samples originated in the United States, Italy and Spain and spanned the acute and convalescent phases of COVID-19. The prospective study material was composed of cDNA or gDNA derived from T cells, B-cell-depleted T cells, or PBMCs. Subjects who had been exposed to COVID-19, were actively infected with it, or had recovered from it provided the deeply sampled blood TCRbeta repertoires that made up the dataset. The repertoires were made available in a free public database intended to serve as a resource for research on the immune response to SARS-CoV-2. Samples were obtained from the ongoing ImmuneRACE study (first 160 participants) and from 1,254 subjects provided by 6 global collaborators. Nearly every sample came with metadata listing a de-identified subject ID, COVID-19 status, age in years and sex. Where available, HLA class I and class II types were obtained from metadata supplied by the sample provider rather than from assay-based typing. Results the study describes overall, beyond this receptor: The amount of clinical and demographic metadata varied by source and participant and was provided uncurated.

Each collaborating institution followed its own protocols to collect whole blood in K2EDTA tubes. Collaborator samples were shipped for TCRbeta analysis as frozen whole blood, isolated PBMCs, or DNA extracted from either sample type. This chain is built from TRBV15 and TRBJ2-7; TRBD1 might be the D gene, on 6 matching bases. This clonotype originated in a man older than 75 with acute or convalescent COVID-19. The specimen was peripheral blood. CDR3 region: CATGSRGRGRYEQYF. The nucleotides are TGTGCCACCGGTTCCAGGGGTAGGGGGAGATACGAGCAGTACTTC. The full variable domain, with segments outside the CDR3 supplied by the reference TRBV15 and TRBJ2-7 proteins, appears as DAMVIQNPRYQVTQFGKPVTLSCSQTLNHNVMYWYQQKSSQAPKLLFHYYDKDFNNEADTPDNFQSRRPNTSFCFLDIRSPGLGDTAMYLCATGSRGRGRYEQYFGPGTRLTVT.